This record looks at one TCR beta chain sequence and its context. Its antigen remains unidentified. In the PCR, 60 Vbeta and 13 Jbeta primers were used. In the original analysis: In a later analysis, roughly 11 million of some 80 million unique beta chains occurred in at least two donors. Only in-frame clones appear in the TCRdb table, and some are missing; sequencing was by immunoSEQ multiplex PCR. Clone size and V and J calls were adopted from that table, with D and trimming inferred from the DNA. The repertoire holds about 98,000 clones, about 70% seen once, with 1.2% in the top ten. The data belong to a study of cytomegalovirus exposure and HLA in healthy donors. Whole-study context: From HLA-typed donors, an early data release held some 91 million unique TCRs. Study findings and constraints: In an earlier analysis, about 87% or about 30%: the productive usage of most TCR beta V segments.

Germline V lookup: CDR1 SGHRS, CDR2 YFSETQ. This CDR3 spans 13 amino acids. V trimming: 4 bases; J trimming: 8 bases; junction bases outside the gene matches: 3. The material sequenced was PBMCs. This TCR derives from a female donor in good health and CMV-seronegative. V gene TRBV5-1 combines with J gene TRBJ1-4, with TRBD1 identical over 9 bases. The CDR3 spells CASSTGTGEKLFF. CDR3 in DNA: TGCGCCAGCAGCACGGGGACAGGGGAAAAACTGTTTTTT.